Listed below are T cell receptor beta chains from one sample, sequenced in a study of preoperative IRX-2 immunotherapy in early breast cancer. Generated by immunoSEQ multiplex PCR, the TCRdb table keeps only in-frame clones and is missing some. The sample has tens of thousands of clones, 75% to 85% seen once. Sequencing used lymph node tissue, obtained after IRX-2 immunotherapy. These receptors were obtained from a human donor with breast cancer. The CDR3 runs from the conserved cysteine through the conserved F or W. D genes are given only for firm matches. Not all rows give a size; the values are once, few, many and, for expanded clones, a class.

d_call	j_call	v_call	clone_size	cdr3_nt	cdr3_aa
-	TRBJ2-7	TRBV6-1	-	TGTGCCAGCAGTGAAGTGGCGGCAGGGGCCTACGAGCAGTACTTC	CASSEVAAGAYEQYF
TRBD1	TRBJ1-4	TRBV7-6	-	TGTGCCAGCAGCGCCTCCCTGGACAGGGCGAATGAAAAACTGTTTTTT	CASSASLDRANEKLFF
-	TRBJ2-7	TRBV7-4	-	TGTGCCAGCAGCCTAACAGACGCCTACGAGCAGTACTTC	CASSLTDAYEQYF
-	TRBJ1-5	TRBV6-8	-	TGTGCCAGCAGCTACGAGAACCTAAGGGGAATTAGCAATCAGCCCCAGCATTTT	CASSYENLRGISNQPQHF
TRBD1	TRBJ1-2	TRBV7-1	-	TGTGCCAGCAGCTTGGGATCGGGACAGGGGAGCTATGGCTACACCTTC	CASSLGSGQGSYGYTF
-	TRBJ2-1	TRBV30	-	TGTGCCTGGAGTGCATGGAATGAGCAGTTCTTC	CAWSAWNEQFF
-	TRBJ2-1	TRBV5-1	-	TGCGCCAGCAGCTTGAGCGTCCAGGGGCGGAAGAATGAGCAGTTCTTC	CASSLSVQGRKNEQFF
TRBD2	TRBJ2-7	TRBV7-6	-	TGTGCCAGCAGCTTAGTGACTAGCGGGGGCCAGACCTACGAGCAGTACTTC	CASSLVTSGGQTYEQYF
TRBD2	TRBJ2-5	TRBV11-3	-	TGTGCCAGCAGCCCCCGGACTAGTTTGGAGACCCAGTACTTC	CASSPRTSLETQYF
TRBD1	TRBJ1-2	TRBV28	-	TGTGCCAGCAGTCCCCGAGGGACAGGGGATGAGAGCTATGGCTACACCTTC	CASSPRGTGDESYGYTF
TRBD1	TRBJ1-1	TRBV15	once	TGTGCCACCAGCAGAGATAAGGGACAGCACACTGAAGCTTTCTTT	CATSRDKGQHTEAFF
-	TRBJ1-2	TRBV30	-	TGTGCCTGGAGTGTACGGTATGGCTACACCTTC	CAWSVRYGYTF
-	TRBJ1-1	TRBV5-1	-	TGCGCCAGCAGCTCCTTAACATCGAACACTGAAGCTTTCTTT	CASSSLTSNTEAFF
-	TRBJ1-5	TRBV28	once	TGTGCCAGCACCTCCTCAAGCAATCAGCCCCAGCATTTT	CASTSSSNQPQHF
-	TRBJ1-6	TRBV6-8	few	TGTGCCAGCAGTTACTCGGCGGAAATGCTCCGACCCCTCCACTTT	CASSYSAEMLRPLHF
-	TRBJ1-4	TRBV23-1	-	TGCGCCAGCAGCCAAGATGTGAGGGCTCTAGGTGAAAAACTGTTTTTT	CASSQDVRALGEKLFF
TRBD2	TRBJ2-7	TRBV5-1	-	TGCGCCAGCAGCCCGGGACTATCTAACTACGAGCAGTACTTC	CASSPGLSNYEQYF
TRBD2	TRBJ2-2	TRBV11-3	-	TGTGCCAGCAGCTTTAGCGGGGGGGCCACCGGGGAGCTGTTTTTT	CASSFSGGATGELFF
-	TRBJ1-4	TRBV7-8	-	TGTGCCAGCAGAGCCTCACTCTCCCGGGAAAAACTGTTTTTT	CASRASLSREKLFF
TRBD2	TRBJ2-1	TRBV10-2	-	TGCGCCAGCAGTGAGAGGGCGGGGGGCCCTTACAATGAGCAGTTCTTC	CASSERAGGPYNEQFF
-	TRBJ2-5	TRBV28	-	TGTGCCAGCAGACCGGGGCGGGTCCAAGAGACCCAGTACTTC	CASRPGRVQETQYF
-	TRBJ1-1	TRBV7-1	few	TGTGCCAGCAGCTTAGATCAGAGCGCTGAAGCTTTCTTT	CASSLDQSAEAFF
-	TRBJ2-7	TRBV28	-	TGTGCCAGCAGTCCCCGGAGACAGGAATACTCCTACGAGCAGTACTTC	CASSPRRQEYSYEQYF
-	TRBJ2-7	TRBV11-3	-	TGTGCCAGCAGCTTATCACACATCTCCTACGAGCAGTACTTC	CASSLSHISYEQYF
-	TRBJ1-2	TRBV19	-	TGTGCCAGTGCCCGGGACGGAGTTACGGTGAGCTATGGCTACACCTTC	CASARDGVTVSYGYTF